This record covers a single TCR beta chain. Its antigen is undetermined. In germline, CDR1 is MNHNY, CDR2 SVGAGI (reference sequence). Trimming stripped 6 bases from V and 2 bases from J, with 20 bases between. The CDR3 has 16 amino acids. It was 5'RACE with constant-segment primers that produced the TCR alpha and TCR beta cDNA libraries, which carried sample barcodes and UMIs. TCRdb reprocessed the 5' RACE reads with MiXCR, giving one entry per CDR3 protein. The repertoire holds roughly 130,000 distinct CDR3 sequences, with roughly 6% as singletons. This entry belongs to a study of T-cell memory formation after mild COVID-19. Regarding the study as a whole: A second wave expanding day 15 to 37 was CD4+-biased; contracting clones were balanced.

The source material was PBMCs or a T cell subset sorted from them (not recorded which). The clonotype originates from an adult woman who had mild COVID-19 (a few samples of this study predate the infection). Cell type and time point are not known. The gene calls are TRBV6-6 and TRBJ2-7; D may be TRBD1 or TRBD2 (5 bases each). CDR3 nucleotide sequence: TGTGCCAGCAGCCCCCGGTCCGGGACGCTAACCTACGAGCAGTACTTC. Translated: CASSPRSGTLTYEQYF.